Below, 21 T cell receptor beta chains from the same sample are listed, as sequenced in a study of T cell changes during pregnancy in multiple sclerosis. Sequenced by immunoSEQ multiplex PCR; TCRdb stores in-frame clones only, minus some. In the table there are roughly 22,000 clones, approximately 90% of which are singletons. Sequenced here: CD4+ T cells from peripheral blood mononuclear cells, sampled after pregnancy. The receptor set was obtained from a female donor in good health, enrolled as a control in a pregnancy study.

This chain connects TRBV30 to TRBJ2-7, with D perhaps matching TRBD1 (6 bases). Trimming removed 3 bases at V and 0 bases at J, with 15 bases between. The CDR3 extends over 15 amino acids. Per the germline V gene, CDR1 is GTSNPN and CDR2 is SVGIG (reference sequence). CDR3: CAWSEVLGGSYEQYF. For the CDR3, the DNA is TGTGCCTGGAGCGAAGTCTTAGGGGGCTCCTACGAGCAGTACTTC.

The CDR3 is CASSLGSGASTDTQYF. The DNA for the CDR3 is TGTGCCAGCAGCTTAGGGTCCGGAGCAAGCACAGATACGCAGTATTTT. The chain joins TRBV11-3 to TRBJ2-3; no firm D call. Germline V gene sequence: CDR1 SGHNT, CDR2 YENEEA. CDR3 length: 16 residues. V dropped 1 base and J dropped 0 bases, with 11 bases sitting between them.

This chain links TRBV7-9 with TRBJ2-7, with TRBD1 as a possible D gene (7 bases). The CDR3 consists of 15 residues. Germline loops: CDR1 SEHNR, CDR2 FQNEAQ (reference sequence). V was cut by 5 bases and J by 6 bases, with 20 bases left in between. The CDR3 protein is CASSPQTGRRLEQYF. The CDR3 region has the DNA TGTGCCAGCAGCCCCCAGACAGGGAGGAGGCTCGAGCAGTACTTC.

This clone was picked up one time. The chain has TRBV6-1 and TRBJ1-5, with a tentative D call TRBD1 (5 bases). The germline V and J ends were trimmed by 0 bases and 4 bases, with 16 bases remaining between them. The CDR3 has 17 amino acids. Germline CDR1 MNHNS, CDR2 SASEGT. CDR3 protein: CASSEAGRGPLNQPQHF. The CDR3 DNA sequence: TGTGCCAGCAGTGAAGCAGGTAGGGGCCCACTTAATCAGCCCCAGCATTTT.

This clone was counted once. CDR3 bases: TGTGCCAGCAGTTTGCGGCAGGGGATTGGGGATGAGCAGTTCTTC. Amino acid sequence: CASSLRQGIGDEQFF. The chain has TRBV27 and TRBJ2-1, with D possibly being TRBD1 (6 bases). The CDR3 is 15 residues long. V was trimmed by 3 bases and J by 8 bases, leaving 17 bases between them. Per germline, CDR1 MNHEY and CDR2 SMNVEV (reference sequence).

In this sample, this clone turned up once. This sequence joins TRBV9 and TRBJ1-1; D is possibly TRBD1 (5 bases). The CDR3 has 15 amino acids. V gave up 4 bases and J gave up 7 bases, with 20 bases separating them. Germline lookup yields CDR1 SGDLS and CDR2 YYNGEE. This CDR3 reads CASSTRGGLLNEAFF. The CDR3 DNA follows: TGTGCCAGCAGCACTAGGGGAGGGTTACTCAATGAAGCTTTCTTT.

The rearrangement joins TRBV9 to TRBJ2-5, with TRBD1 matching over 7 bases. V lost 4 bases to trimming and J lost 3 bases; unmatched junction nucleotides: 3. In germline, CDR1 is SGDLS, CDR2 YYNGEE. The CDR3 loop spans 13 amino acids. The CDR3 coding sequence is TGTGCCAGCAGCATAGGACAGGAAGAGACCCAGTACTTC. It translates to CASSIGQEETQYF.

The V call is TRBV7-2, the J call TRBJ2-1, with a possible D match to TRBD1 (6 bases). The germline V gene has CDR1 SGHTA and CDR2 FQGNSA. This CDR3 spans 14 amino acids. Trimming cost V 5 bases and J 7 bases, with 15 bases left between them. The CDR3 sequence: CASSKGGSVNEQFF. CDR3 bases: TGTGCCAGCAGCAAAGGGGGTAGTGTTAATGAGCAGTTCTTC.

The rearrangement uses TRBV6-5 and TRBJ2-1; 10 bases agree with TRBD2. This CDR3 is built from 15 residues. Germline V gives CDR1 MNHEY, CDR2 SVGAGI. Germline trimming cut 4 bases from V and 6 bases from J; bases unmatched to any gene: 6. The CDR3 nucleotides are TGTGCCAGCAGTTCCCTCGGACTAGCGGCCAATGAGCAGTTCTTC. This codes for CASSSLGLAANEQFF.

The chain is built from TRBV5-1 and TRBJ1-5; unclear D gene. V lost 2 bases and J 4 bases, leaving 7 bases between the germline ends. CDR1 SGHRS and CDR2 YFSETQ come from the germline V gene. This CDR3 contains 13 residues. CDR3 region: CASSFSTNQPQHF. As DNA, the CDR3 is TGCGCCAGCAGCTTCTCGACAAATCAGCCCCAGCATTTT.

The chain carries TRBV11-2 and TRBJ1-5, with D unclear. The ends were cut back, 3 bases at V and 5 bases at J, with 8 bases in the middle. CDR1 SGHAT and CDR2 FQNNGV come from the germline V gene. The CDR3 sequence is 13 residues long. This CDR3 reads CASSFEAYQPQHF. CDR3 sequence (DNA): TGTGCCAGCAGCTTTGAGGCGTATCAGCCCCAGCATTTT.

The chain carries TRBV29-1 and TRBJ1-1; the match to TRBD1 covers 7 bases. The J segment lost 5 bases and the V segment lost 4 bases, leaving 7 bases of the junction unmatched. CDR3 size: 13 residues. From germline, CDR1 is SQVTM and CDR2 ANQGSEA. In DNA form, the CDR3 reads TGCAGCGTTGTCCGACAGGGCCATACTGAAGCTTTCTTT. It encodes CSVVRQGHTEAFF.

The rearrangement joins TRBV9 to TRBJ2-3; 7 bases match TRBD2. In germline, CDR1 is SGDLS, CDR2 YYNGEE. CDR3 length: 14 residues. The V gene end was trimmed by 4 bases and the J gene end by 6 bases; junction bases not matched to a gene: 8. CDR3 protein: CASSPGGGWDTQYF. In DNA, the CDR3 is TGTGCCAGCAGCCCCGGGGGAGGGTGGGATACGCAGTATTTT.

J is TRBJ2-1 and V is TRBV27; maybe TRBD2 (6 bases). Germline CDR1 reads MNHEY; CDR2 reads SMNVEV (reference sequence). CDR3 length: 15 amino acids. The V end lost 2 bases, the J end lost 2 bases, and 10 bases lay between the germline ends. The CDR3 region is CASSLAGTTYNEQFF. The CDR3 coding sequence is TGTGCCAGCAGTTTAGCGGGAACTACCTACAATGAGCAGTTCTTC.

DNA for the CDR3: TGTGCCAGCAAGACATTAGCCAAAAACATTCAGTACTTC. It specifies CASKTLAKNIQYF. V usage is TRBV21-1 and J usage is TRBJ2-4; TRBD1 is the table's D call, not checked against the DNA. TRBV21-1 is classified as a pseudogene. The CDR3 consists of 13 residues.

The CDR3 bases are TGTGCCAGCAGCACCAGGACTAGTTTTTCCCGGGATGCGCAGTATTTT. Protein product: CASSTRTSFSRDAQYF. The chain joins TRBV7-2 to TRBJ2-3, with 7 positions matching TRBD2. Germline loops: CDR1 SGHTA, CDR2 FQGNSA. The CDR3 is made up of 16 amino acids. V trimming: 5 bases; J trimming: 10 bases; junction bases outside the gene matches: 18.

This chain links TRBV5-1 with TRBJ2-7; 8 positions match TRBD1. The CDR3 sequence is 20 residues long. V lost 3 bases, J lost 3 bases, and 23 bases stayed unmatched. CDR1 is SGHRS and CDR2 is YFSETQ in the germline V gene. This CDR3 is CASSSPRQGRQGINVYEQYF. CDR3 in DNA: TGCGCCAGCAGCTCCCCCAGACAGGGGAGGCAGGGTATCAACGTCTACGAGCAGTACTTC.

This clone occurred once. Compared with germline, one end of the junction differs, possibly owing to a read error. The CDR3 reads CASSLESGDEQYF. The CDR3 DNA sequence: TGTGCTAGCAGCTTAGAATCGGGGGACGAGCAGTACTTC. The chain couples TRBV7-7 to TRBJ2-7, with a possible D match to TRBD2 (6 bases). Germline values: CDR1 SSHAT, CDR2 FNYEAQ (reference sequence). This CDR3 contains 13 residues.

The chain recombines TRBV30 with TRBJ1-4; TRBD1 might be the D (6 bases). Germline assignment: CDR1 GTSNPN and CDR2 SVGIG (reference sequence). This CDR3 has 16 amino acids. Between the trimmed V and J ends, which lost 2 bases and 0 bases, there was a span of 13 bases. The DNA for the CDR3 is TGTGCCTGGAGTCCTGGGACATTCTCAACTAATGAAAAACTGTTTTTT. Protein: CAWSPGTFSTNEKLFF.

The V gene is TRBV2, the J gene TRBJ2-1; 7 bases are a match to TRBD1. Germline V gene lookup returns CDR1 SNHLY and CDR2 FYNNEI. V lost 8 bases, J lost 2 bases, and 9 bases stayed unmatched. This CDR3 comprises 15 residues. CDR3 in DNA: TGTGCCAGCCAGTTGCGACAGGGTCCCTACAATGAGCAGTTCTTC. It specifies CASQLRQGPYNEQFF.

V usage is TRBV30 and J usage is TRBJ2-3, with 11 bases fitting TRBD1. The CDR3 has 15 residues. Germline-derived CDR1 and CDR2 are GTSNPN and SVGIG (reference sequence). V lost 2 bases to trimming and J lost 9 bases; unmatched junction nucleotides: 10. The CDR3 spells CAWSWGSGTGGTQYF. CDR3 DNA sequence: TGTGCCTGGAGTTGGGGGTCCGGGACAGGGGGGACGCAGTATTTT. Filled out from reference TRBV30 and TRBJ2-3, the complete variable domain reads SQTIHQWPATLVQPVGSPLSLECTVEGTSNPNLYWYRQAAGRGLQLLFYSVGIGQISSEVPQNLSASRPQDRQFILSSKKLLLSDSGFYLCAWSWGSGTGGTQYFGPGTRLTVL.